The 16 T cell receptor beta chains in this list originate from one sample, sequenced in a study of T cells in Graves' hyperthyroidism and ophthalmopathy. Researchers amplified the TCR beta CDR3 regions from RNA transcripts. The HTBI primer set drove a first-round RT-PCR of the TCR CDR3. In TCRdb, the multiplex PCR reads were re-called with MiXCR into one record per CDR3 protein. Here the sample spans roughly 710,000 distinct CDR3 sequences, 30% to 40% being singletons. Sequencing was performed on blood. Source of these receptors: a woman aged 40 to 49 with Graves' hyperthyroidism.

V gene TRBV28 combines with J gene TRBJ2-7; D call uncertain. V lost 5 bases to trimming and J lost 4 bases, with 9 bases between them. This CDR3 spans 12 amino acids. From germline, CDR1 is MDHEN and CDR2 SYDVKM. CDR3 bases: TGTGCCAGCAGTAAACCGGGTTACGAGCAGTACTTC. Translating gives CASSKPGYEQYF.

This clonotype was recorded at least ten times. The gene calls are TRBV20-1 and TRBJ2-7; 9 bases agree with TRBD2. CDR1 DFQATT and CDR2 SNEGSKA come from the germline V gene (reference sequence). The CDR3 loop spans 13 amino acids. V lost 4 bases to trimming and J lost 7 bases; unmatched junction nucleotides: 8. CDR3 protein: CSAMGLAGKEQYF. The DNA for the CDR3 is TGCAGTGCTATGGGGCTAGCGGGGAAAGAGCAGTACTTC.

J is TRBJ2-7 and V is TRBV9, with D perhaps TRBD1 or TRBD2 (5 bases each). The CDR3 is made up of 15 amino acids. The germline gives CDR1 SGDLS, CDR2 YYNGEE. The V end was cut by 3 bases, the J end by 4 bases, with 17 bases between. CDR3 loop: CASSAQGTDLYEQYF. The CDR3 DNA follows: TGTGCCAGCAGCGCCCAAGGGACGGATTTATACGAGCAGTACTTC.

V and J are TRBV7-9 and TRBJ1-6; D remains unclear. The CDR3 consists of 21 residues. The germline CDR1 and CDR2 sequences are SEHNR and FQNEAQ (reference sequence). Trimming removed 5 bases at V and 6 bases at J, with 32 bases between. The chain's CDR3 is CASSEAPGPGPALVLNSPLHF. CDR3 DNA: TGTGCCAGCAGCGAAGCGCCCGGTCCGGGCCCCGCATTGGTCCTTAATTCACCCCTCCACTTT.

The table lists this clonotype with a few counts. The chain couples TRBV20-1 to TRBJ2-7, with D perhaps being TRBD1 or TRBD2 (5 bases each). CDR3 length: 14 amino acids. Germline assignment: CDR1 DFQATT and CDR2 SNEGSKA (reference sequence). Trimming cost V 6 bases and J 4 bases, with 19 bases left between them. DNA of the CDR3: TGCAGTGCGGGCCGGGACGGAGCATCTTACGAGCAGTACTTC. Amino acids: CSAGRDGASYEQYF.

The chain couples TRBV20-1 to TRBJ1-2, with 8 bases fitting TRBD2. TRBJ2-1 matches the DNA end more closely, so the J call is doubtful. Germline V lookup: CDR1 DFQATT, CDR2 SNEGSKA (reference sequence). This CDR3 contains 16 residues. CDR3 DNA sequence: TGCAGTGCTAGTGCTAGATCTAGCGGGTCCTACAATGAGCAGTTCTTC. Translating it yields CSASARSSGSYNEQFF.

The chain couples TRBV12-3 or TRBV12-4 to TRBJ1-5; D call uncertain. V lost 6 bases and J lost 4, with 16 bases in between. The CDR3 is 15 amino acids. This CDR3 reads CASSLHSKGNQPQHF. DNA of the CDR3: TGTGCCAGCAGCTTACATTCCAAAGGGAATCAGCCCCAGCATTTT.

V gene TRBV15 combines with J gene TRBJ2-5; TRBD2 matches at 11 bases. The J segment lost 3 bases and the V segment lost 3 bases, leaving 9 bases of the junction unmatched. Germline values: CDR1 LNHNV, CDR2 YYDKDF (reference sequence). CDR3 length equals 17 residues. CDR3 region: CATSSPTSGSREETQYF. The CDR3 DNA reads TGTGCCACCAGCAGCCCAACTAGCGGGAGCAGGGAAGAGACCCAGTACTTC.

Details on this clonotype: This may come from a read error, since a much larger clone is one base off. The V gene is TRBV5-4, the J gene TRBJ2-5; D remains unclear. V lost 4 bases, J lost 2 bases, and 9 bases lay in between. The CDR3 sequence is 13 residues long. Germline CDR1 reads SGHNT; CDR2 reads YYREEE (reference sequence). This chain's CDR3 is CASSEELQETQYF. The CDR3 DNA follows: TGTGCCAGCAGCGAGGAGTTACAAGAGACCCAGTACTTC.

V is TRBV5-1 and J is TRBJ1-2, with 9 nucleotides matching TRBD1. The length of the CDR3 is 15 residues. The V segment lost 4 bases and the J segment 8 bases; nucleotides outside the gene matches: 12. The germline gives CDR1 SGHRS, CDR2 YFSETQ. Written as DNA, the CDR3 is TGCGCCAGCAGCGAACAGGGGGCCGGCACCGGCGGCTACACCTTC. This sequence encodes CASSEQGAGTGGYTF.

This clonotype was seen at least ten times. The chain couples TRBV19 to TRBJ2-2; D possibly matches TRBD1 or TRBD2 (5 bases each). Between the trimmed V and J ends, which lost 7 bases and 6 bases, there was a span of 12 bases. The CDR3 is 13 residues long. CDR1 and CDR2 (germline): LNHDA, SQIVND (reference sequence). The CDR3 region has the DNA TGTGCCAGTACTTTGACGGGGCCCGGGGAGCTGTTTTTT. Translation gives CASTLTGPGELFF.

The chain recombines TRBV12-3 or TRBV12-4 with TRBJ1-3, with D hard to call. V lost 5 bases and J lost 0, with 11 bases in between. This CDR3 contains 15 residues. The CDR3 DNA follows: TGTGCCAGCAGTATCCGGACGGTCTCTGGAAACACCATATATTTT. As protein: CASSIRTVSGNTIYF.

The chain uses TRBV6-5 and TRBJ1-1; D not certain. The CDR3 consists of 11 residues. Germline values: CDR1 MNHEY, CDR2 SVGAGI. V was shortened by 6 bases and J by 4 bases, with 6 bases between the two germline ends. The CDR3 region has the DNA TGTGCCAGCAGGTTTAGCACTGAAGCTTTCTTT. Amino acids: CASRFSTEAFF.

The chain recombines TRBV20-1 with TRBJ1-1; 8 bases line up with TRBD1. In germline, CDR1 is DFQATT, CDR2 SNEGSKA (reference sequence). The CDR3 contains 15 residues. Trimming at V came to 6 bases and at J to 1 base, leaving 10 bases not matched to a gene. The CDR3 loop reads CSAPTGARGNTEAFF. The DNA for the CDR3 is TGCAGTGCCCCGACAGGGGCGAGGGGGAACACTGAAGCTTTCTTT.

This clonotype was counted a few times. At one end, the junction sequence differs from germline, possibly due to a read error. This chain uses TRBV7-3 with TRBJ1-5, with D possibly being TRBD1 (6 bases). This CDR3 region has 18 residues. Per germline, CDR1 SGHTA and CDR2 FQGTGA. The CDR3: CASSQYLLAGASNQPQHF. The CDR3 DNA reads TGCGCCAGCAGCCAATATTTACTTGCGGGGGCTAGCAATCAGCCCCAGCATTTT.

The sample holds many counts of this clonotype. This chain joins TRBV19 and TRBJ2-5, with 12 bases that match TRBD2. Germline loops: CDR1 LNHDA, CDR2 SQIVND (reference sequence). CDR3 length equals 15 residues. The V gene end was trimmed by 5 bases and the J gene end by 5 bases; junction bases not matched to a gene: 6. CDR3 loop: CASSLLAGGPETQYF. CDR3 coding DNA: TGTGCCAGTAGTTTGCTAGCGGGGGGGCCCGAGACCCAGTACTTC.